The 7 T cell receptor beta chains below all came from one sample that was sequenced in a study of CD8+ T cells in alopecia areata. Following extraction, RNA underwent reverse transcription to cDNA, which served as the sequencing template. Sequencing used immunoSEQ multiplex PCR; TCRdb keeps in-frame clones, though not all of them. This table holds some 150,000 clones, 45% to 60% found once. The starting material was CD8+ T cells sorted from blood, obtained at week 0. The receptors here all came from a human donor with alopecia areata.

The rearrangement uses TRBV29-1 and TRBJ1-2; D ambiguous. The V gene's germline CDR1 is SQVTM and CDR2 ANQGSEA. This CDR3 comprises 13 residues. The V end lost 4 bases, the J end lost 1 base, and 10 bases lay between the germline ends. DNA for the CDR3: TGCAGCGTTGTAACAGATAGTAACTATGGCTACACCTTC. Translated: CSVVTDSNYGYTF.

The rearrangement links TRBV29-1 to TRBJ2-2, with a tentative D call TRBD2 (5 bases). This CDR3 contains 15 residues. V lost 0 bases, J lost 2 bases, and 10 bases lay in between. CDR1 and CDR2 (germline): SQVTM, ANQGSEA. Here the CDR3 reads CSVEDSGVNTGELFF. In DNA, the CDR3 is TGCAGCGTTGAAGATTCCGGGGTCAACACCGGGGAGCTGTTTTTT.

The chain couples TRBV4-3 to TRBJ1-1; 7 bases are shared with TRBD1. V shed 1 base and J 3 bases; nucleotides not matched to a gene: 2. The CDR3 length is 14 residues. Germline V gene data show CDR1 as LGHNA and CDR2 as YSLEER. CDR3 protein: CASSQVTGDTEAFF. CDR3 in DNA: TGCGCCAGCAGCCAAGTAACAGGGGACACTGAAGCTTTCTTT.

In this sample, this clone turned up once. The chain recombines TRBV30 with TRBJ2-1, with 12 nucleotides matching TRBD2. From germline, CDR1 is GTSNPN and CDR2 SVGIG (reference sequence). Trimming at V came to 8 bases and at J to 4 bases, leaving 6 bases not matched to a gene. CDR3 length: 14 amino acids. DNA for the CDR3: TGTGCCGCCTCGCTAGCGGGGGGGTACAATGAGCAGTTCTTC. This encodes CAASLAGGYNEQFF. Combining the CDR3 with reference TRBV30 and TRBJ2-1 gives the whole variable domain SQTIHQWPATLVQPVGSPLSLECTVEGTSNPNLYWYRQAAGRGLQLLFYSVGIGQISSEVPQNLSASRPQDRQFILSSKKLLLSDSGFYLCAASLAGGYNEQFFGPGTRLTVL.

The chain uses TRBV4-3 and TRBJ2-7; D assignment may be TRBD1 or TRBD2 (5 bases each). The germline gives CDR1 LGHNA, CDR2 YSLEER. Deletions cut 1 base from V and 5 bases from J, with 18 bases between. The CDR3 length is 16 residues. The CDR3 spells CASSQGGRGVSDEQYF. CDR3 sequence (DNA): TGCGCCAGCAGCCAAGGGGGAAGAGGGGTTAGCGACGAGCAGTACTTC.

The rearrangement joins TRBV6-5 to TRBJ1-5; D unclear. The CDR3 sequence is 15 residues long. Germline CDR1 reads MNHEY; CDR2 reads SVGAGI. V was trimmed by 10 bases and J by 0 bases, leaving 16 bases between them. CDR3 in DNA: TGTGCCACTCGGTTGGTTGATAGTAGCAATCAGCCCCAGCATTTT. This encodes CATRLVDSSNQPQHF.

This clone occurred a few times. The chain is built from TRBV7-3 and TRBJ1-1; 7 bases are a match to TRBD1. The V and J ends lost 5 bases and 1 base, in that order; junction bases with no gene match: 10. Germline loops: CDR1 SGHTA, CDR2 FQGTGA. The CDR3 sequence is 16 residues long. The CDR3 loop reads CASSVNPTGKNTEAFF. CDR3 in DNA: TGTGCCAGCAGCGTAAATCCGACAGGGAAGAACACTGAAGCTTTCTTT.